Below, 14 T cell receptor beta chains from the same sample are listed, as sequenced in a study of T cell changes during pregnancy in multiple sclerosis. Repertoires were generated with immunoSEQ multiplex PCR, while TCRdb's copy carries only in-frame clones and drops some. The table lists roughly 45,000 clones, more than 90% of them singletons. The source material was CD8+ T cells from peripheral blood mononuclear cells, sampled after pregnancy. Receptors originate from a female donor with multiple sclerosis, enrolled in a pregnancy study.

This clone has just one count. The chain combines TRBV6-5 with TRBJ2-2, with unresolved D. In germline, CDR1 is MNHEY, CDR2 SVGAGI. The V gene lost 0 bases and the J gene lost 0 bases, with 2 bases spanning the gap. CDR3 size: 14 residues. The CDR3 here is CASSYSSNTGELFF. CDR3 coding DNA: TGTGCCAGCAGTTACTCCTCGAACACCGGGGAGCTGTTTTTT.

The chain links TRBV2 to TRBJ1-1; perhaps TRBD1 as D (6 bases). This CDR3 spans 13 amino acids. V was pared by 6 bases and J by 1 base, with 9 bases between. The V gene's germline CDR1 is SNHLY and CDR2 FYNNEI. The DNA of the CDR3 is TGTGCCAGCAGGAAACAGGGGAACACTGAAGCTTTCTTT. It is translated as CASRKQGNTEAFF.

This rearrangement joins TRBV7-6 to TRBJ2-4; D gene unclear. The germline CDR1 and CDR2 sequences are SGHVS and FNYEAQ. The CDR3 extends over 13 amino acids. V lost 1 base and J 5 bases, leaving 6 bases between the germline ends. This CDR3 is CASSLGSENIQYF. The CDR3 DNA reads as TGTGCCAGCAGCTTAGGATCGGAAAACATTCAGTACTTC.

The chain links TRBV9 to TRBJ2-7; maybe TRBD2 (6 bases). The CDR3 contains 14 residues. The V end was cut by 4 bases, the J end by 3 bases, with 14 bases between. The V gene's germline CDR1 is SGDLS and CDR2 YYNGEE. The CDR3 DNA sequence: TGTGCCAGCAGCCGGGACTCGAACATCTACGAGCAGTACTTC. It codes for CASSRDSNIYEQYF. The complete variable domain, with remaining parts taken from reference TRBV9 and TRBJ2-7, reads DSGVTQTPKHLITATGQRVTLRCSPRSGDLSVYWYQQSLDQGLQFLIQYYNGEERAKGNILERFSAQQFPDLHSELNLSSLELGDSALYFCASSRDSNIYEQYFGPGTRLTVT.

The chain has TRBV29-1 and TRBJ1-3; 7 bases are a match to TRBD1. With 5 bases clipped from V and 1 base from J, the junction kept 2 bases outside the gene matches. CDR3 length: 13 amino acids. Germline lookup yields CDR1 SQVTM and CDR2 ANQGSEA. The CDR3 DNA follows: TGCAGCGTTACAGGGGCGTCTGGAAACACCATATATTTT. This encodes CSVTGASGNTIYF.

This chain connects TRBV6-6 to TRBJ1-5; no clear D gene. The CDR3 consists of 15 residues. Trimming shortened V by 0 bases and J by 4 bases, and 10 bases separated the two germline ends. Germline V gene data show CDR1 as MNHNY and CDR2 as SVGAGI (reference sequence). This CDR3 reads CASSYSAGLNQPQHF. The CDR3 DNA follows: TGTGCCAGCAGTTACTCGGCAGGACTAAATCAGCCCCAGCATTTT.

The rearrangement uses TRBV9 and TRBJ2-3; TRBD2 matches at 9 bases. Per the germline V gene, CDR1 is SGDLS and CDR2 is YYNGEE. V trimming: 2 bases; J trimming: 4 bases; junction bases outside the gene matches: 14. This CDR3 comprises 18 residues. CDR3 sequence reads: CASSVPLGSGRMSDTQYF. The CDR3 DNA sequence: TGTGCCAGCAGCGTCCCCTTAGGGAGCGGGAGGATGTCAGATACGCAGTATTTT.

The V and J genes are TRBV7-6 and TRBJ2-1, with TRBD2 matching 12 bases. Looked up from germline, CDR1 is SGHVS and CDR2 is FNYEAQ. The V and J ends lost 1 base and 6 bases, in that order; junction bases with no gene match: 4. This CDR3 region has 16 residues. CDR3 bases: TGTGCCAGCAGCTTAGGGACTAGCGGGATTATCAATGAGCAGTTCTTC. This gives the protein CASSLGTSGIINEQFF. The variable domain in full, with the rest retrieved from reference TRBV7-6 and TRBJ2-1, is GAGVSQSPRYKVTKRGQDVALRCDPISGHVSLYWYRQALGQGPEFLTYFNYEAQQDKSGLPNDRFSAERPEGSISTLTIQRTEQRDSAMYRCASSLGTSGIINEQFFGPGTRLTVL.

This sequence joins TRBV2 and TRBJ1-3; D may be TRBD1 (6 bases). CDR3 length equals 14 residues. Trimming pared 1 base from V and 2 bases from J, leaving 6 bases between. Germline loops: CDR1 SNHLY, CDR2 FYNNEI. The CDR3 nucleotides read TGTGCCAGCAGTGAAGGACAGGCTGGAAACACCATATATTTT. Encoded protein: CASSEGQAGNTIYF. Complete variable domain (other parts from reference TRBV2 and TRBJ1-3): EPEVTQTPSHQVTQMGQEVILRCVPISNHLYFYWYRQILGQKVEFLVSFYNNEISEKSEIFDDQFSVERPDGSNFTLKIRSTKLEDSAMYFCASSEGQAGNTIYFGEGSWLTVV.

The chain combines TRBV4-3 with TRBJ2-2; TRBD1 is a possible D gene (8 bases). Germline CDR1 reads LGHNA; CDR2 reads YSLEER. V lost 0 bases and J 6 bases, leaving 11 bases between the germline ends. This CDR3 is 15 amino acids long. The DNA for the CDR3 is TGCGCCAGCAGCCAAGAAACAGGGGGGGCCGGGGAGCTGTTTTTT. Translation: CASSQETGGAGELFF.

The gene calls are TRBV11-2 and TRBJ2-5, with a tentative D call TRBD2 (6 bases). The CDR3 spans 13 residues. The germline V and J ends were trimmed by 5 bases and 3 bases, with 10 bases remaining between them. Germline V gene lookup returns CDR1 SGHAT and CDR2 FQNNGV. In nucleotides, the CDR3 is TGTGCCAGCAGCCAGTGGGGGGAAGAGACCCAGTACTTC. This encodes CASSQWGEETQYF.

The chain carries TRBV6-5 and TRBJ2-7; 7 nucleotides match TRBD2. The CDR3 covers 14 residues. Trimming removed 4 bases from V and 6 bases from J; junction bases left unmatched: 9. Germline V lookup: CDR1 MNHEY, CDR2 SVGAGI. The CDR3 loop is CASSWELASGEQYF. In DNA form, the CDR3 reads TGTGCCAGCAGTTGGGAACTAGCGTCGGGCGAGCAGTACTTC.

The genes are TRBV5-1 and TRBJ2-1; 7 nucleotides match TRBD1. This CDR3 spans 15 amino acids. Per the germline V gene, CDR1 is SGHRS and CDR2 is YFSETQ. V lost 0 bases to trimming and J lost 6 bases; unmatched junction nucleotides: 6. DNA of the CDR3: TGCGCCAGCAGCTTGGGTCCGGCAGGGGGCAATGAGCAGTTCTTC. Translating it yields CASSLGPAGGNEQFF.

V usage is TRBV7-9 and J usage is TRBJ2-7; the match to TRBD1 covers 11 bases. Looked up from germline, CDR1 is SEHNR and CDR2 is FQNEAQ (reference sequence). The ends lost 0 bases at V and 1 base at J; junction bases unmatched: 8. The CDR3 has 18 residues. CDR3 DNA: TGTGCCAGCAGCTTAGCAAGGGGACAGGGGGGTATATCCTACGAGCAGTACTTC. It encodes CASSLARGQGGISYEQYF.